A selection of T cell receptor beta chains follows, all from one sample in a study of blood T cell repertoires in COVID-19. TCRdb's copy holds only in-frame clones and misses some; the assay was immunoSEQ multiplex PCR. Here the sample spans more than 70,000 clones, more than 75% being singletons. Sequencing used peripheral blood. The origin of the receptors is a human donor in a cohort sampled during active COVID-19. Both conserved end residues are part of each CDR3. The order of the fields is clone size, D gene, V gene, J gene, CDR3 DNA, CDR3 protein. A D gene is named only where the DNA matches it firmly. Clone size is shown for a subset of rows, as once, few, many or a class of expanded clone.

abundance: once
d_gene: TRBD2
v_gene: TRBV19
j_gene: TRBJ2-1
CDR3nt: TGTGCCAGTAGTATGGGGACTAGAATCGATAATGAGCAGTTCTTC
CDR3aa: CASSMGTRIDNEQFF

abundance: once
d_gene: NA
v_gene: TRBV7-8
j_gene: TRBJ1-3
CDR3nt: TGTGCCAGCAGTCGTGGACCCGACGGAGGAACCGCCATATATTTT
CDR3aa: CASSRGPDGGTAIYF

abundance: NA
d_gene: NA
v_gene: TRBV14
j_gene: TRBJ2-2
CDR3nt: TGTGCCAGCAGCTCACGTAGGGGCAGGGAGCTGTTTTTT
CDR3aa: CASSSRRGRELFF

abundance: NA
d_gene: NA
v_gene: TRBV7-9
j_gene: TRBJ2-5
CDR3nt: TGTGCCAGCAGCTCATACTCGTTACAAGAGACCCAGTACTTC
CDR3aa: CASSSYSLQETQYF

abundance: NA
d_gene: TRBD2
v_gene: TRBV28
j_gene: TRBJ2-7
CDR3nt: TGTGCCAGCAGTTTGGGGGGGATCTTGGGCGAGCAGTACTTC
CDR3aa: CASSLGGILGEQYF

abundance: NA
d_gene: NA
v_gene: TRBV24-1
j_gene: TRBJ2-5
CDR3nt: TGTGCCACCAGTGATCACCCCCACGGACAGAAAGAGACCCAGTACTTC
CDR3aa: CATSDHPHGQKETQYF

abundance: NA
d_gene: NA
v_gene: TRBV7-8
j_gene: TRBJ1-1
CDR3nt: TGTGCCAGCAGCTTAGTGCGGGGTTACACTGAAGCTTTCTTT
CDR3aa: CASSLVRGYTEAFF

abundance: NA
d_gene: TRBD2
v_gene: TRBV19
j_gene: TRBJ2-7
CDR3nt: TGTGCCAGTAGTCGCTCCCTAGCGGGAGGGCCCGTCGAGCAGTACTTC
CDR3aa: CASSRSLAGGPVEQYF

abundance: NA
d_gene: NA
v_gene: TRBV25-1
j_gene: TRBJ1-4
CDR3nt: TGTGCCAGCACCCGAAACTTCCCAAATGAAAAACTGTTTTTT
CDR3aa: CASTRNFPNEKLFF

abundance: NA
d_gene: NA
v_gene: TRBV28
j_gene: TRBJ2-1
CDR3nt: TGTGCCAGCAGTTTATACGGCCAGGGGTCGGGCAATGAGCAGTTCTTC
CDR3aa: CASSLYGQGSGNEQFF

abundance: NA
d_gene: NA
v_gene: TRBV7-9
j_gene: TRBJ2-7
CDR3nt: TGTGCCAGCAGCTTAGTTAGCTACGAGCAGTACTTC
CDR3aa: CASSLVSYEQYF

abundance: NA
d_gene: NA
v_gene: TRBV5-5
j_gene: TRBJ2-7
CDR3nt: TGTGCCAGCAGCCGGGGGTATGCGGCCTACGAGCAGTACTTC
CDR3aa: CASSRGYAAYEQYF

abundance: NA
d_gene: NA
v_gene: TRBV5-6
j_gene: TRBJ2-7
CDR3nt: TGTGCCAGCAGCTTGACGAAAGACGGACAGACATTCTACGAGCAGTACTTC
CDR3aa: CASSLTKDGQTFYEQYF

abundance: NA
d_gene: TRBD1
v_gene: TRBV7-9
j_gene: TRBJ2-3
CDR3nt: TGTGCCAGCAGCTTAGCAGGACAGGGGGCTTCGTATTTT
CDR3aa: CASSLAGQGASYF

abundance: NA
d_gene: TRBD2
v_gene: TRBV6-5
j_gene: TRBJ2-1
CDR3nt: TGTGCCAGCAGCCAACTAGCGGGAGACCACAATGAGCAGTTCTTC
CDR3aa: CASSQLAGDHNEQFF

abundance: NA
d_gene: TRBD2
v_gene: TRBV7-7
j_gene: TRBJ2-1
CDR3nt: TGTGCTAGCAGTCAACTAGCGGGAGTGAATAATGAGCAGTTCTTC
CDR3aa: CASSQLAGVNNEQFF

abundance: NA
d_gene: TRBD2
v_gene: TRBV6-2/TRBV6-3
j_gene: TRBJ2-7
CDR3nt: TGTGCCAGCAGTTACCAACTTAGCGGGAGGGCCTACGAGCAGTACTTC
CDR3aa: CASSYQLSGRAYEQYF

abundance: NA
d_gene: TRBD2
v_gene: TRBV6-2/TRBV6-3
j_gene: TRBJ2-5
CDR3nt: TGTGCCAGCAGTCGGGGGGAGGGGGAGACCCAGTACTTC
CDR3aa: CASSRGEGETQYF

abundance: NA
d_gene: NA
v_gene: TRBV19
j_gene: TRBJ1-1
CDR3nt: TGTGCCAGTAGTCTAGACATGAACACTGAAGCTTTCTTT
CDR3aa: CASSLDMNTEAFF

abundance: NA
d_gene: TRBD2
v_gene: TRBV19
j_gene: TRBJ2-7
CDR3nt: TGTGCCAGTAGTATAGCCCGGAGGCCCAGCGGGAACGGCTCTGGGCGGGACGAGCAGTACTTC
CDR3aa: CASSIARRPSGNGSGRDEQYF

abundance: once
d_gene: NA
v_gene: TRBV28
j_gene: TRBJ1-1
CDR3nt: TGTGCCAGCATCGGGAGGAGGGCCGGAGACACTGAAGCTTTCTTT
CDR3aa: CASIGRRAGDTEAFF

abundance: NA
d_gene: TRBD2
v_gene: TRBV7-2
j_gene: TRBJ2-7
CDR3nt: TGTGCCAGCAGCTCCGCCCCAATAGCGGGGGGAACGGGCTACGAGCAGTACTTC
CDR3aa: CASSSAPIAGGTGYEQYF

abundance: NA
d_gene: NA
v_gene: TRBV12-3/TRBV12-4
j_gene: TRBJ1-2
CDR3nt: TGTGCCAGCACTCCCCCCGGGGAGGGCTACACCTTC
CDR3aa: CASTPPGEGYTF

abundance: NA
d_gene: NA
v_gene: TRBV4-2
j_gene: TRBJ1-2
CDR3nt: TGTGCCAGCAGCCAAGTTGGGGCGGACTATGGCTACACCTTC
CDR3aa: CASSQVGADYGYTF

abundance: NA
d_gene: NA
v_gene: TRBV20-1
j_gene: TRBJ2-1
CDR3nt: TGCAGTGCTAGTGGGCGGGATGGGGGGAATGAGCAGTTCTTC
CDR3aa: CSASGRDGGNEQFF

abundance: once
d_gene: NA
v_gene: TRBV6-5
j_gene: TRBJ2-5
CDR3nt: TGTGCCAGCAAACGGACAATCCAAGAGACCCAGTACTTC
CDR3aa: CASKRTIQETQYF

abundance: NA
d_gene: NA
v_gene: TRBV27
j_gene: TRBJ2-3
CDR3nt: TGTGCCAGCAGTTTCTTCCCGGGGGACTCCAAGGGGGATACGCAGTATTTT
CDR3aa: CASSFFPGDSKGDTQYF

abundance: NA
d_gene: TRBD1
v_gene: TRBV9
j_gene: TRBJ1-1
CDR3nt: TGTGCCAGCAGCCAAAACAGGGGCGGGACTGAAGCTTTCTTT
CDR3aa: CASSQNRGGTEAFF

abundance: NA
d_gene: TRBD1
v_gene: TRBV28
j_gene: TRBJ2-7
CDR3nt: TGTGCCAGCAGTTCTCCAGGGACAGGCGAGCAGTACTTC
CDR3aa: CASSSPGTGEQYF

abundance: NA
d_gene: NA
v_gene: TRBV5-1
j_gene: TRBJ2-2
CDR3nt: TGCGCCAGCAGCTTGGGCCACGGGGTGAACACCGGGGAGCTGTTTTTT
CDR3aa: CASSLGHGVNTGELFF

abundance: NA
d_gene: TRBD2
v_gene: TRBV28
j_gene: TRBJ2-1
CDR3nt: TGTGCCAGCATGACTAGCGGGAAGTACAATGAGCAGTTCTTC
CDR3aa: CASMTSGKYNEQFF

abundance: once
d_gene: TRBD1
v_gene: TRBV2
j_gene: TRBJ2-7
CDR3nt: TGTGCCAGCAGTGTGGGACAGACCTACGAGCAGTACTTC
CDR3aa: CASSVGQTYEQYF

abundance: NA
d_gene: TRBD2
v_gene: TRBV11-2
j_gene: TRBJ2-3
CDR3nt: TGTGCCAGCAGCTTAAATAGCGGGGAAGATACGCAGTATTTT
CDR3aa: CASSLNSGEDTQYF

abundance: few
d_gene: TRBD1
v_gene: TRBV5-6
j_gene: TRBJ1-6
CDR3nt: TGTGCCAGCAGCGTCTTAGGGGGCGCATATTCACCCCTCCACTTT
CDR3aa: CASSVLGGAYSPLHF

abundance: NA
d_gene: TRBD2
v_gene: TRBV5-1
j_gene: TRBJ2-3
CDR3nt: TGCGCCAGCCGTAGTGAGTCTAGCGGGGCAGATACGCAGTATTTT
CDR3aa: CASRSESSGADTQYF

abundance: NA
d_gene: TRBD1
v_gene: TRBV2
j_gene: TRBJ1-1
CDR3nt: TGTGCCAGCAGGACCGGGACAGGGGAGAGGGTAGCTTTCTTT
CDR3aa: CASRTGTGERVAFF

abundance: NA
d_gene: TRBD1
v_gene: TRBV19
j_gene: TRBJ1-1
CDR3nt: TGTGCCAGTAGTAGGCGCCAGGGGGCGCTGGGCACTGAAGCTTTCTTT
CDR3aa: CASSRRQGALGTEAFF

abundance: NA
d_gene: TRBD2
v_gene: TRBV28
j_gene: TRBJ2-1
CDR3nt: TGTGCCAGCACCTCTCCCGCCGGGACTAGCGGGAGCGATGAGCAGTTCTTC
CDR3aa: CASTSPAGTSGSDEQFF

abundance: NA
d_gene: NA
v_gene: TRBV20-1
j_gene: TRBJ2-7
CDR3nt: TGCAGTGCTTCCTCTAATTACGAGCAGTACTTC
CDR3aa: CSASSNYEQYF

abundance: NA
d_gene: NA
v_gene: TRBV6-5
j_gene: TRBJ1-5
CDR3nt: TGTGCCAGCAGCCCCTCGGGGGGTCTGCCCCAGCATTTT
CDR3aa: CASSPSGGLPQHF

abundance: few
d_gene: TRBD2
v_gene: TRBV5-5
j_gene: TRBJ2-3
CDR3nt: TGTGCCAGCAGCTTGGCGAGCGGGAACCCTCTCAGCACAGATACGCAGTATTTT
CDR3aa: CASSLASGNPLSTDTQYF

abundance: NA
d_gene: TRBD2
v_gene: TRBV2
j_gene: TRBJ2-5
CDR3nt: TGTGCCAGCAGTGAGAGTAGCGGGGGACAGGAGACCCAGTACTTC
CDR3aa: CASSESSGGQETQYF

abundance: once
d_gene: TRBD2
v_gene: TRBV4-2
j_gene: TRBJ2-3
CDR3nt: TGTGCCAGCAGCCAACCGGGACTAGCGCCCACAGATACGCAGTATTTT
CDR3aa: CASSQPGLAPTDTQYF

abundance: NA
d_gene: TRBD1
v_gene: TRBV5-1
j_gene: TRBJ2-1
CDR3nt: TGCGCCAGCAGCCCCGGGACAGCCCGTCCTCCCCGGCAGTTCTTC
CDR3aa: CASSPGTARPPRQFF

abundance: NA
d_gene: NA
v_gene: TRBV28
j_gene: TRBJ2-5
CDR3nt: TGTGCCAGCAGTTTCCCTCCTGGGGCACGAGAGACCCAGTACTTC
CDR3aa: CASSFPPGARETQYF

abundance: once
d_gene: NA
v_gene: TRBV7-8
j_gene: TRBJ1-2
CDR3nt: TGTGCCAGCAGCCCGCTTACAGGGTTTGGCTACACCTTC
CDR3aa: CASSPLTGFGYTF

abundance: NA
d_gene: NA
v_gene: TRBV5-1
j_gene: TRBJ2-5
CDR3nt: TGCGCCAGCAGCTTGGTCCAGGACCAAGAGACCCAGTACTTC
CDR3aa: CASSLVQDQETQYF

abundance: NA
d_gene: NA
v_gene: TRBV9
j_gene: TRBJ2-2
CDR3nt: TGTGCCAGCAGAAAGGGGCAGAACACCGGGGAGCTGTTTTTT
CDR3aa: CASRKGQNTGELFF

abundance: NA
d_gene: NA
v_gene: TRBV19
j_gene: TRBJ1-1
CDR3nt: TGTGCCAGTACCCCCCTGGGGGGGCATGAAGCTTTCTTT
CDR3aa: CASTPLGGHEAFF

abundance: NA
d_gene: NA
v_gene: TRBV29-1
j_gene: TRBJ2-3
CDR3nt: TGCAGCGTTGTAGGGGATGGCACAGATACGCAGTATTTT
CDR3aa: CSVVGDGTDTQYF

abundance: NA
d_gene: TRBD1
v_gene: TRBV4-3
j_gene: TRBJ2-5
CDR3nt: TGCGCCAGCAGCCAAGATTGGGGACAGGGGATGGAGACCCAGTACTTC
CDR3aa: CASSQDWGQGMETQYF

abundance: few
d_gene: TRBD1
v_gene: TRBV18
j_gene: TRBJ1-2
CDR3nt: TGTGCCAGCTCACCAACCCGACAGGGGCCTAAGGACTATGGCTACACCTTC
CDR3aa: CASSPTRQGPKDYGYTF

abundance: NA
d_gene: NA
v_gene: TRBV5-1
j_gene: TRBJ2-5
CDR3nt: TGCGCCAGCAGCACACAGGGCGTGGAGACCCAGTACTTC
CDR3aa: CASSTQGVETQYF

abundance: NA
d_gene: TRBD2
v_gene: TRBV29-1
j_gene: TRBJ2-7
CDR3nt: TGCAGCGTTGAGACTAGCGGAAGCTACGAGCAGTACTTC
CDR3aa: CSVETSGSYEQYF

abundance: NA
d_gene: NA
v_gene: TRBV28
j_gene: TRBJ2-5
CDR3nt: TGTGCCAGCACCGGAGTCGGAGAGACCCAGTACTTC
CDR3aa: CASTGVGETQYF